A single sample gave rise to the 16 T cell receptor beta chains below, sequenced in a study of blood T cell repertoires in COVID-19. Repertoires were generated with immunoSEQ multiplex PCR, while TCRdb's copy carries only in-frame clones and drops some. The table lists around 360,000 clones, 87% of them singletons. The specimen was peripheral blood. The receptor source for this set is a woman in her 30s with COVID-19, enrolled during active disease.

The rearrangement uses TRBV5-1 and TRBJ2-7; 14 bases are shared with TRBD2. Looked up from germline, CDR1 is SGHRS and CDR2 is YFSETQ. The V and J ends lost 4 bases and 5 bases, in that order; junction bases with no gene match: 2. The CDR3 is 14 residues long. In nucleotides, the CDR3 is TGCGCCAGCAGCGGGACTAGCGGGAGTCACGAGCAGTACTTC. Translation: CASSGTSGSHEQYF.

The table lists this clone with a few counts. This chain connects TRBV7-9 to TRBJ1-4, with 9 bases matching TRBD1. V shed 5 bases, J shed 8 bases, and the junction held 9 bases outside the gene matches. CDR1 and CDR2 from the germline V gene are SEHNR and FQNEAQ (reference sequence). This CDR3 has 15 amino acids. CDR3 residues: CASSGMDRGGEKLFF. The DNA for the CDR3 is TGTGCCAGCAGCGGAATGGACAGGGGCGGAGAAAAACTGTTTTTT.

A note on this clone: The junction differs from germline at one of its ends, possibly a read error. Other DNA variants within this sample encode the same CDR3. The J gene is TRBJ1-6, the V gene TRBV20-1; 7 bases fit TRBD1. Per germline, CDR1 DFQATT and CDR2 SNEGSKA (reference sequence). The CDR3 has 14 residues. CDR3 bases: TGTAGTGCTAGTGGGGGGACAGCGAATTCACCCCTCCACTTT. Residues: CSASGGTANSPLHF.

The genes are TRBV24-1 and TRBJ1-5; D is ambiguous. Trimming stripped 3 bases from V and 2 bases from J, with 10 bases between. The germline V gene has CDR1 KGHDR and CDR2 SFDVKD. The CDR3 extends over 15 amino acids. In DNA, the CDR3 is TGTGCCACCAGTGATGGTAGGAGGGGCAATCAGCCCCAGCATTTT. Translated: CATSDGRRGNQPQHF.

The chain's CDR3 is CAWSVQVQETQYF. The CDR3 region has the DNA TGTGCCTGGAGTGTACAGGTTCAAGAGACCCAGTACTTC. This chain joins TRBV30 and TRBJ2-5, with D possibly matching TRBD1 (5 bases). The CDR3 is 13 amino acids. Germline CDR1 GTSNPN, CDR2 SVGIG (reference sequence). V gave up 0 bases and J gave up 2 bases, with 7 bases separating them.

V and J are TRBV28 and TRBJ2-2; TRBD1 agrees at 8 bases. With V trimmed by 5 bases and J by 1 base, 9 bases remained unmatched. This CDR3 has 17 amino acids. CDR1 and CDR2 from the germline V gene are MDHEN and SYDVKM. The CDR3 coding sequence is TGTGCCAGCAGTCGGACCCCCGGGACAGGGAACACCGGGGAGCTGTTTTTT. Its protein product is CASSRTPGTGNTGELFF.

The chain couples TRBV6-4 to TRBJ2-3; 12 nucleotides match TRBD1. This CDR3 contains 12 residues. CDR1 is MRHNA, CDR2 SNTAGT, per germline. CDR3 protein: CSGTGGSDTQYF. The CDR3 nucleotides are TGTTCCGGGACAGGGGGCTCAGATACGCAGTATTTT.

The chain joins TRBV9 to TRBJ1-1, with TRBD1 as a possible D gene (6 bases). This CDR3 comprises 14 residues. V was trimmed by 3 bases and J by 3 bases, leaving 12 bases between them. Germline V gives CDR1 SGDLS, CDR2 YYNGEE. CDR3 amino acids: CASSAGHGDTEAFF. The CDR3 coding sequence is TGTGCCAGCAGCGCGGGACACGGGGACACTGAAGCTTTCTTT.

V and J are TRBV7-2 and TRBJ2-7; TRBD2 matches at 7 bases. The CDR3 runs to 15 residues. CDR1 is SGHTA, CDR2 FQGNSA, per germline. V trimming: 4 bases; J trimming: 5 bases; junction bases outside the gene matches: 11. The CDR3 loop is CASSSYVGLDHEQYF. CDR3 DNA sequence: TGTGCCAGCAGCTCCTACGTAGGACTAGACCACGAGCAGTACTTC. Full variable domain (outside the CDR3, taken from reference TRBV7-2 and TRBJ2-7): GAGVSQSPSNKVTEKGKDVELRCDPISGHTALYWYRQSLGQGLEFLIYFQGNSAPDKSGLPSDRFSAERTGGSVSTLTIQRTQQEDSAVYLCASSSYVGLDHEQYFGPGTRLTVT.

The chain uses TRBV15 and TRBJ1-4; no clear D gene. The CDR3 extends over 18 amino acids. CDR1 LNHNV and CDR2 YYDKDF come from the germline V gene (reference sequence). Between the trimmed V and J ends, which lost 1 base and 2 bases, there was a span of 17 bases. The CDR3 reads CATSRAGLSPTTNEKLFF. DNA of the CDR3: TGTGCCACCAGCAGAGCCGGGTTGAGTCCTACGACTAATGAAAAACTGTTTTTT.

V gene TRBV5-1 combines with J gene TRBJ2-1; perhaps TRBD2 as D (6 bases). The germline V gene has CDR1 SGHRS and CDR2 YFSETQ. This CDR3 is built from 15 residues. Deletions cut 0 bases from V and 4 bases from J, with 11 bases between. The CDR3 sequence is CASSLVLAGYNEQFF. CDR3 bases: TGCGCCAGCAGCTTGGTACTAGCCGGATACAATGAGCAGTTCTTC.

This chain joins TRBV5-1 and TRBJ2-1, with 9 bases that match TRBD2. The CDR3 loop spans 15 amino acids. With 4 bases clipped from V and 3 bases from J, the junction kept 5 bases outside the gene matches. CDR1 is SGHRS and CDR2 is YFSETQ in the germline V gene. The CDR3 region is CASSIAGAGYNEQFF. DNA for the CDR3: TGCGCCAGCAGCATAGCGGGAGCGGGCTACAATGAGCAGTTCTTC.

The chain combines TRBV4-2 with TRBJ2-3; maybe TRBD2 (6 bases). Trimming stripped 1 base from V and 2 bases from J, with 7 bases between. This CDR3 comprises 14 residues. Looked up from germline, CDR1 is LGHNA and CDR2 is YNFKEQ. The CDR3 DNA sequence: TGTGCCAGCAGCCAAGCGGGAGCCACAGATACGCAGTATTTT. It encodes CASSQAGATDTQYF.

The genes are TRBV5-1 and TRBJ1-1, with D perhaps TRBD1 (6 bases). Trimming shortened V by 4 bases and J by 0 bases, and 13 bases separated the two germline ends. There are 15 residues in the CDR3. Germline V gene sequence: CDR1 SGHRS, CDR2 YFSETQ. In DNA form, the CDR3 reads TGCGCCAGCAGCAAGACAGGAATCATGAACACTGAAGCTTTCTTT. This encodes CASSKTGIMNTEAFF.

This clone was seen just once. The chain couples TRBV4-1 to TRBJ1-2; D remains ambiguous. Germline lookup yields CDR1 MGHRA and CDR2 YSYEKL. Trimming shortened V by 0 bases and J by 4 bases, and 12 bases separated the two germline ends. This CDR3 has 15 residues. The CDR3 DNA is TGCGCCAGCAGCCAAGAGAGCCAGAACAGCTATGGCTACACCTTC. Its protein product is CASSQESQNSYGYTF.

CDR3 in DNA: TGTGCCAGCAGTCCCCAGGCGGGAGGCTACAATGAGCAGTTCTTC. Translation gives CASSPQAGGYNEQFF. This sequence joins TRBV27 and TRBJ2-1; 8 bases match TRBD2. The trim removed 5 bases at V and 3 bases at J, leaving 6 bases unmatched. CDR1 MNHEY and CDR2 SMNVEV come from the germline V gene (reference sequence). This CDR3 has 15 residues.